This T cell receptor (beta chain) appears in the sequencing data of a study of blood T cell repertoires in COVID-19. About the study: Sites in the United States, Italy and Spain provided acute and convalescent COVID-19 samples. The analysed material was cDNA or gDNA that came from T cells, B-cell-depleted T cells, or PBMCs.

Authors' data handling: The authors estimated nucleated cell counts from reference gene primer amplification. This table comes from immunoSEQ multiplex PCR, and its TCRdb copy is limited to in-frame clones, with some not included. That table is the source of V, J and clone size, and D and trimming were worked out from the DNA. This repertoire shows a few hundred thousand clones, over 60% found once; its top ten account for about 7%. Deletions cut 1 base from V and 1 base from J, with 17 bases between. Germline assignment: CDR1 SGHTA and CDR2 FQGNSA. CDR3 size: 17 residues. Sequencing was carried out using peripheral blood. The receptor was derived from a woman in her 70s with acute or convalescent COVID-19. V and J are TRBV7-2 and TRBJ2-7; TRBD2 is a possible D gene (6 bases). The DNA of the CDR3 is TGTGCCAGCAGCTTAGAAGGAGCTAGCGACCTTTCCTACGAGCAGTACGTC. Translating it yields CASSLEGASDLSYEQYV.